The 17 T cell receptor beta chains in this list originate from one sample, sequenced in a study of OX40 agonist ivuxolimab in advanced cancers. Data came from immunoSEQ multiplex PCR; TCRdb stores just in-frame clones and leaves some out. The sample shows roughly 50,000 clones, around 90% of them seen only once. This sample comprised CD4+ or CD8+ T cells sorted from blood, obtained in a trial of the OX40 agonist ivuxolimab. Receptors were obtained from an adult with an advanced solid tumor such as melanoma, head and neck, liver or kidney cancer.

J is TRBJ1-6 and V is TRBV28; D not certain. Per germline, CDR1 MDHEN and CDR2 SYDVKM. The CDR3 totals 11 residues. Trimming took off 7 bases at V and 7 bases at J, with 5 bases between the two ends. This chain's CDR3 is CASIRNSPLHF. The CDR3 DNA sequence: TGTGCCAGCATCCGAAATTCACCCCTCCACTTT.

The rearrangement joins TRBV4-1 to TRBJ2-7; TRBD2 aligns across 7 bases. J was trimmed by 3 bases and V by 0 bases; bases with no gene match: 8. CDR1 MGHRA and CDR2 YSYEKL come from the germline V gene. This CDR3 is built from 16 residues. The CDR3 protein is CASSQDLQRGYYEQYF. DNA for the CDR3: TGCGCCAGCAGCCAAGATCTGCAGCGGGGATACTACGAGCAGTACTTC.

J is TRBJ1-1 and V is TRBV29-1; D is perhaps TRBD1 (5 bases). Trimming removed 3 bases at V and 3 bases at J, with 14 bases between. This CDR3 region has 14 residues. Germline V gene data show CDR1 as SQVTM and CDR2 as ANQGSEA. The CDR3 bases are TGCAGCGTTGAGGGGACGGGACGGGACACTGAAGCTTTCTTT. It yields the protein CSVEGTGRDTEAFF.

This chain uses TRBV9 with TRBJ2-7; TRBD1 matches 9 bases. The V and J ends lost 3 bases and 7 bases, in that order; junction bases with no gene match: 11. CDR1 and CDR2 (germline): SGDLS, YYNGEE. CDR3 size: 15 residues. CDR3 DNA: TGTGCCAGCAGCGCGCCGGGACAGGGAAAGGGAGAGCAGTACTTC. Protein sequence: CASSAPGQGKGEQYF. The full variable domain, in which reference TRBV9 and TRBJ2-7 provide the parts outside the CDR3, is DSGVTQTPKHLITATGQRVTLRCSPRSGDLSVYWYQQSLDQGLQFLIQYYNGEERAKGNILERFSAQQFPDLHSELNLSSLELGDSALYFCASSAPGQGKGEQYFGPGTRLTVT.

On this clone itself: One end of the junction is discordant with germline, which a read error may explain. V is TRBV30 and J is TRBJ1-2; no reliable D call. Germline lookup yields CDR1 GTSNPN and CDR2 SVGIG (reference sequence). This CDR3 contains 12 residues. In DNA form, the CDR3 reads TGTGCCGGGAGCGGAATCGTGCCTGGCTACACCTTC. Translating gives CAGSGIVPGYTF.

The chain has TRBV9 and TRBJ2-3; maybe TRBD2 (5 bases). V shed 0 bases and J shed 6 bases, with 11 bases lying between them. Per the germline V gene, CDR1 is SGDLS and CDR2 is YYNGEE. The CDR3 runs 14 residues. The CDR3: CASSVVLAQDTQYF. The CDR3 nucleotides are TGTGCCAGCAGCGTAGTCCTAGCCCAGGATACGCAGTATTTT. Full variable domain (remainder filled in from reference TRBV9 and TRBJ2-3): DSGVTQTPKHLITATGQRVTLRCSPRSGDLSVYWYQQSLDQGLQFLIQYYNGEERAKGNILERFSAQQFPDLHSELNLSSLELGDSALYFCASSVVLAQDTQYFGPGTRLTVL.

The chain has TRBV7-9 and TRBJ2-2; possibly TRBD1 or TRBD2 for D (7 bases each). CDR1 and CDR2 from the germline V gene are SEHNR and FQNEAQ (reference sequence). V was pared by 7 bases and J by 2 bases, with 17 bases between. This CDR3 region has 16 residues. In nucleotides, the CDR3 is TGTGCCAGCACCACCCAGGGGGGGGCTAACACCGGGGAGCTGTTTTTT. Residues: CASTTQGGANTGELFF.

The chain recombines TRBV13 with TRBJ2-3, with D tentatively TRBD1 (6 bases). Germline CDR1 reads PRHDT; CDR2 reads FYEKMQ (reference sequence). The CDR3 sequence is 15 residues long. Trimming stripped 7 bases from V and 2 bases from J, with 16 bases between. The CDR3 region has the DNA TGTGCCAGCAATATCCTACAGGGAGACACAGATACGCAGTATTTT. This sequence encodes CASNILQGDTDTQYF.

The chain's CDR3 is CASWGAWTEAFF. The CDR3 region has the DNA TGTGCCAGCTGGGGGGCCTGGACAGAAGCTTTCTTT. The chain employs TRBV28 and TRBJ1-1, with D maybe TRBD1 (6 bases). Germline assignment: CDR1 MDHEN and CDR2 SYDVKM. V lost 8 bases and J 8 bases, leaving 15 bases between the germline ends. This CDR3 contains 12 residues.

The genes are TRBV7-3 and TRBJ2-3; 8 bases are shared with TRBD2. Germline V gene data show CDR1 as SGHTA and CDR2 as FQGTGA. CDR3 length equals 15 residues. With V trimmed by 4 bases and J by 1 base, 4 bases remained unmatched. DNA for the CDR3: TGTGCCAGCAGCTCACTAGCGGCCGGCACAGATACGCAGTATTTT. It encodes CASSSLAAGTDTQYF.

This chain joins TRBV9 and TRBJ2-3; 7 bases agree with TRBD2. CDR3 size: 18 residues. The germline CDR1 and CDR2 sequences are SGDLS and YYNGEE. J lost 1 base, V lost 3 bases, and 14 bases had no gene match. The chain's CDR3 is CASSAPQESGGRTDTQYF. DNA of the CDR3: TGTGCCAGCAGCGCCCCCCAAGAATCGGGAGGACGCACAGATACGCAGTATTTT. The full variable domain, in which reference TRBV9 and TRBJ2-3 provide the parts outside the CDR3, is DSGVTQTPKHLITATGQRVTLRCSPRSGDLSVYWYQQSLDQGLQFLIQYYNGEERAKGNILERFSAQQFPDLHSELNLSSLELGDSALYFCASSAPQESGGRTDTQYFGPGTRLTVL.

This clone was detected only a few times. The chain combines TRBV6-5 with TRBJ1-6, with D maybe TRBD1 (5 bases). Germline V gene lookup returns CDR1 MNHEY and CDR2 SVGAGI. The CDR3 spans 13 residues. Trimming cost V 2 bases and J 10 bases, with 9 bases left between them. The CDR3 DNA follows: TGTGCCAGCAGTTACCGACAGTACTCACCCCTCCACTTT. Protein product: CASSYRQYSPLHF.

The chain has TRBV2 and TRBJ1-5, with D unclear. CDR1 SNHLY and CDR2 FYNNEI come from the germline V gene. V dropped 4 bases and J dropped 3 bases, with 10 bases sitting between them. The CDR3 has 14 amino acids. CDR3: CASSGGQTNQPQHF. The CDR3 DNA sequence: TGTGCCAGCAGTGGTGGGCAGACCAATCAGCCCCAGCATTTT. Full variable domain (missing parts from reference TRBV2 and TRBJ1-5): EPEVTQTPSHQVTQMGQEVILRCVPISNHLYFYWYRQILGQKVEFLVSFYNNEISEKSEIFDDQFSVERPDGSNFTLKIRSTKLEDSAMYFCASSGGQTNQPQHFGDGTRLSIL.

The V call is TRBV11-3, the J call TRBJ2-1, with TRBD2 identical over 7 bases. The trim removed 5 bases at V and 2 bases at J, leaving 9 bases unmatched. The germline V gene has CDR1 SGHNT and CDR2 YENEEA. The CDR3 is 16 amino acids. CDR3 nucleotide sequence: TGTGCCAGCAGCCCAGCTAGCGGCCCAACCTACAATGAGCAGTTCTTC. It codes for CASSPASGPTYNEQFF.

This chain connects TRBV19 to TRBJ2-3; 9 bases are shared with TRBD1. V dropped 3 bases and J dropped 6; count of bases not matched to a gene: 4. This CDR3 region has 14 residues. The germline CDR1 and CDR2 sequences are LNHDA and SQIVND (reference sequence). The CDR3 is CASSMGTGLDTQYF. The CDR3 DNA follows: TGTGCCAGTAGTATGGGGACAGGGTTGGATACGCAGTATTTT.

This clone has only a few counts. Other DNA sequences within the sample encode an identical CDR3. The rearrangement links TRBV29-1 to TRBJ1-1, with a possible D match to TRBD1 (5 bases). The germline V gene encodes CDR1 SQVTM and CDR2 ANQGSEA. Trimming removed 6 bases at V and 3 bases at J, with 11 bases between. The CDR3 runs to 12 residues. The DNA for the CDR3 is TGCAGCGTGCCAGGGCTTGACACTGAAGCTTTCTTT. Protein product: CSVPGLDTEAFF.

This chain uses TRBV2 with TRBJ1-1, with a tentative D call TRBD1 (5 bases). Trimming stripped 11 bases from V and 6 bases from J, with 16 bases between. In germline, CDR1 is SNHLY, CDR2 FYNNEI. This CDR3 comprises 12 residues. The chain's CDR3 is CAEGSLGAEAFF. CDR3 DNA: TGTGCCGAGGGGAGTTTAGGGGCTGAAGCTTTCTTT.